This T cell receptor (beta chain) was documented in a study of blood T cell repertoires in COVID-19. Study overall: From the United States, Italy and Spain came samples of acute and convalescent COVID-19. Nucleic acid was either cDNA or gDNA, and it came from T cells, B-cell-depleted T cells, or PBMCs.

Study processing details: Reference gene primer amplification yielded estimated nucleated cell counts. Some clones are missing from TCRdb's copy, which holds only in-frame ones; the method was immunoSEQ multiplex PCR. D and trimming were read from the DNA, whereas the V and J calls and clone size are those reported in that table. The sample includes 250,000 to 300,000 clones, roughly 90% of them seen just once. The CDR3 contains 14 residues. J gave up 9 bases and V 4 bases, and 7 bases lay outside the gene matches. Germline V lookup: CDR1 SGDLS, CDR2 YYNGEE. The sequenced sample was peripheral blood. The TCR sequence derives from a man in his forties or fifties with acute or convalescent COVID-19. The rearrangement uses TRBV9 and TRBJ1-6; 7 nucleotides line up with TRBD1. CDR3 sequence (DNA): TGTGCCAGCAGCTCGACAGGGAGTGGTTCACCCCTCCACTTT. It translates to CASSSTGSGSPLHF. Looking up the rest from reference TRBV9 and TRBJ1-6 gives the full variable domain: DSGVTQTPKHLITATGQRVTLRCSPRSGDLSVYWYQQSLDQGLQFLIQYYNGEERAKGNILERFSAQQFPDLHSELNLSSLELGDSALYFCASSSTGSGSPLHFGNGTRLTVT.